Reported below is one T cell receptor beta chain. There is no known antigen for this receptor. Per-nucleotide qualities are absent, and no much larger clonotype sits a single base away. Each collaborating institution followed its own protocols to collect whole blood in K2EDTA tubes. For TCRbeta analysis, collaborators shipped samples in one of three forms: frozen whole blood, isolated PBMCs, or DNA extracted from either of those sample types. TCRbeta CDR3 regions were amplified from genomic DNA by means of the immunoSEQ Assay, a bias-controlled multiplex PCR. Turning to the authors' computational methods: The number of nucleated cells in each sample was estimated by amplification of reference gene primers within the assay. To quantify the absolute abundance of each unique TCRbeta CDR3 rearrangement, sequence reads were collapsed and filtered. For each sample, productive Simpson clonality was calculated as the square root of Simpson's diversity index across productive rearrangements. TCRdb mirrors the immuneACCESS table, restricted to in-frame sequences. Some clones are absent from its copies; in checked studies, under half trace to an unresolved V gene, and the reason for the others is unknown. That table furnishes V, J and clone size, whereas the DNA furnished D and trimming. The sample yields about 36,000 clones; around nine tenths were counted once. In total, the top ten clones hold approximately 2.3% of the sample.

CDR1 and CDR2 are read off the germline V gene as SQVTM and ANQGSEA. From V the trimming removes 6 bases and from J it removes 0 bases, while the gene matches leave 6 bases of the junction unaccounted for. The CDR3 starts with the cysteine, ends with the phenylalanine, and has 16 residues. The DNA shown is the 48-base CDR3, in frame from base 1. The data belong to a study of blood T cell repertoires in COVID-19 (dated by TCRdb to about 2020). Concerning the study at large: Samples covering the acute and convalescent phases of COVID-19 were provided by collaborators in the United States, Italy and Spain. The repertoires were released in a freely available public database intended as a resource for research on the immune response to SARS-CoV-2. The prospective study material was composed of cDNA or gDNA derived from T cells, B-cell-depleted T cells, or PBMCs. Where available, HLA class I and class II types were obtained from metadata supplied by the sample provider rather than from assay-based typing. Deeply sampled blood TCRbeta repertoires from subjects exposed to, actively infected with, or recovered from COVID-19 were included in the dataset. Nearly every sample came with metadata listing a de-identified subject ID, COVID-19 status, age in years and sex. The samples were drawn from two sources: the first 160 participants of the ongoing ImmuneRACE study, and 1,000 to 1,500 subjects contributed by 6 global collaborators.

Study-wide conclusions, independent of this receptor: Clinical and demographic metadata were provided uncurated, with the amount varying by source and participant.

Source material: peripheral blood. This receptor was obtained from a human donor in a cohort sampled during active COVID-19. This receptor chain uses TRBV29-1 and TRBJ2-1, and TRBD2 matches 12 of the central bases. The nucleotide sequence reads TGCAGCGTGGTTACTAGCGGGGGGCCCTCCTACAATGAGCAGTTCTTC. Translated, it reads CSVVTSGGPSYNEQFF.